These 31 T cell receptor delta chains came from one sample sequenced in a study of γδ T cells in repeated Plasmodium falciparum infection. Flow sorting of PBMC yielded separate Vgamma9/Vdelta2+ and Vdelta2-negative gammadelta T cell populations for bulk repertoire analysis. TCRdb redid clone calling on the multiplex PCR reads using CATT. This table holds about 93,000 delta-chain clones, approximately 0.96% found once. Sequenced: gamma-delta T cells from blood. The receptors stem from a pool of human donors (malaria-infected and uninfected, not separated).

The rearrangement uses TRDV2 and TRDJ1, with 7 bases aligning to TRDD3. The J gene was not available in TCRdb and was assigned here by matching the DNA to germline segments. Unmatched junction bases numbered 9, after V lost 0 bases and J lost 0 bases. There are 17 residues in the CDR3. CDR1 and CDR2 (germline): GEAIGNYY, EKD. The CDR3 loop is CACDTGGVGDNTDKLIF. The CDR3 DNA is TGTGCCTGTGACACCGGAGGAGTGGGGGACAACACCGATAAACTCATCTTT.

This clone is deemed medium-sized. The same CDR3 is also encoded by other DNA sequences in this sample. CDR3 bases: TGTGCTCTTGGGGATCCAATTTTCCTACAGGGGGATAACCGTGCGGACTCCTGGGACACCCGACAGATGTTTTTC. It yields the protein CALGDPIFLQGDNRADSWDTRQMFF. The chain is built from TRDV1 and TRDJ3, with D maybe TRDD3 (8 bases). Per the germline V gene, CDR1 is TSWWSYY and CDR2 is QGS. The CDR3 sequence is 25 residues long. V dropped 3 bases and J dropped 0 bases, with 33 bases sitting between them.

As to this clone: TCRdb pairs this DNA with a much larger clone's protein that differs at residue 6, likely a read error; the protein shown was translated from the DNA. This chain uses TRDV1 with TRDJ1; a weak D match, TRDD3 (5 bases). Since TCRdb gives no J gene, matching the DNA to germline was used here to assign it. V gave up 2 bases and J gave up 3 bases, with 16 bases separating them. The CDR3 spans 16 residues. From germline, CDR1 is TSWWSYY and CDR2 QGS. The DNA of the CDR3 is TGTGCTCTTGGGGAATGGGCCCGCTCATACGCCGATAAACTCATCTTT. This sequence encodes CALGEWARSYADKLIF.

The sample holds a few counts of this clone. TCRdb assigns this DNA the protein of a much larger clone, which departs from its translation at residue 4; this likely reflects a read error, and the protein shown comes from translating the DNA. This chain's CDR3 is CACGTVRGGGYASTDKLIF. CDR3 DNA sequence: TGTGCCTGTGGCACCGTACGAGGTGGGGGATACGCGAGCACCGATAAACTCATCTTT. The chain uses TRDV2 and TRDJ1; 11 nucleotides match TRDD3. Here the J gene was assigned by germline matching of the DNA, as TCRdb has none. CDR1 and CDR2 (germline): GEAIGNYY, EKD. The CDR3 spans 19 residues.

Note on this clone: The TCRdb record carries a much larger clone's protein, which differs from this DNA's translation at residue 15; a read error is the likely cause, and the protein listed here is the DNA translation. The J gene is TRDJ3, the V gene TRDV2, with 12 bases aligning to TRDD3. TCRdb leaves out the J gene; it was filled in here by matching the DNA to germline. CDR3 length: 20 residues. Germline V lookup: CDR1 GEAIGNYY, CDR2 EKD. J lost 11 bases, V lost 3 bases, and 19 bases had no gene match. CDR3 sequence: CACDRVILGDTLRAARQMFF. DNA of the CDR3: TGTGCCTGTGACCGGGTCATACTGGGGGATACTTTAAGGGCGGCCCGACAGATGTTTTTC.

As concerns this clone: The protein that TCRdb holds for this DNA derives from a much larger clone and differs from the translated DNA at residue 5, which likely indicates a read error; the protein shown here is translated from the DNA. The V and J genes are TRDV2 and TRDJ1; D is perhaps TRDD3 (5 bases). Germline matching of the DNA provided the J gene here, since TCRdb leaves it blank. V shed 3 bases and J shed 2 bases, with 30 bases lying between them. The CDR3 is 20 amino acids. Germline CDR1 reads GEAIGNYY; CDR2 reads EKD. Here the CDR3 reads CACDAEGTSWDTRGTDKLIF. As DNA, the CDR3 is TGTGCCTGTGACGCCGAAGGGACGTCGTGGGACACGAGGGGGACCGATAAACTCATCTTT.

Note on this clone: TCRdb's listed protein matches a much larger clone and diverges from this DNA's translation at residue 6, likely through a read error; the protein shown comes from the DNA. V gene TRDV1 combines with J gene TRDJ1, with D tentatively TRDD2 (5 bases). The ends were cut back, 4 bases at V and 5 bases at J, with 41 bases in the middle. Germline-derived CDR1 and CDR2 are TSWWSYY and QGS. The CDR3 runs to 23 residues. The CDR3 here is CALGARHLPFVSRRLLLSDKLIF. DNA of the CDR3: TGTGCTCTTGGGGCCCGCCACCTCCCCTTCGTGTCGCGGAGGTTGCTCCTTTCGGATAAACTCATCTTT.

Details on this clone: It is likely a read error: a sequence one base away is far more abundant. The sample holds other DNA sequences that translate to the same CDR3. The V and J genes are TRDV2 and TRDJ1, with D possibly matching TRDD3 (7 bases). Germline loops: CDR1 GEAIGNYY, CDR2 EKD. This CDR3 region has 19 residues. The CDR3 sequence is CACDTVLRTGDANTDKLIF. The CDR3 nucleotides read TGTGCCTGCGACACCGTCCTACGAACTGGGGATGCGAACACCGATAAACTCATCTTT.

This clone showed up just a few times. TCRdb's protein for this DNA is that of a much larger clone and differs from the translation at residue 18, likely a read error; the protein shown is the DNA translation. Called V gene: TRDV2; the J gene was not called; TRDD3, the table's D call, was not compared with the DNA. The CDR3 contains 19 residues. Germline loops: CDR1 GEAIGNYY, CDR2 EKD. The CDR3 nucleotides read TGTGCCTGTGACACCATGGTCGTGGGGCCTAAGGGGGACACCGATAAACTCACCTTT. Its protein is CACDTMVVGPKGDTDKLTF.

A word on this clone: TCRdb assigns this DNA the protein of a much larger clone, which departs from its translation at residue 3; this likely reflects a read error, and the protein shown comes from translating the DNA. J is TRDJ1 and V is TRDV2, with 10 bases fitting TRDD3. Since TCRdb gives no J gene, matching the DNA to germline was used here to assign it. This CDR3 has 16 residues. Germline CDR1 GEAIGNYY, CDR2 EKD. This CDR3 reads CARDKSILGDTDKLIF. The CDR3 region has the DNA TGTGCCCGTGACAAGTCGATACTGGGGGATACCGATAAACTCATCTTT.

As regards this clone: TCRdb has a much larger clone's protein, which differs at residue 11 from the translation of this DNA, likely because of a read error; what is shown is the protein translated from the DNA. J is TRDJ1 and V is TRDV2, with 13 bases aligning to TRDD3. The J gene was missing in TCRdb and was found by matching the end of the DNA to germline. With 6 bases clipped from V and 3 bases from J, the junction kept 9 bases outside the gene matches. Germline CDR1 and CDR2: GEAIGNYY and EKD. The CDR3 spans 16 residues. CDR3 loop: CACYPILGDTADKLIF. CDR3 sequence (DNA): TGTGCCTGTTATCCCATACTGGGGGATACGGCCGATAAACTCATCTTT.

This clone was seen more than once but under ten times. The protein TCRdb lists belongs to a much larger clone and differs from this DNA's translation at residue 8, which points to a read error; the protein shown is made from the DNA. The V and J genes are TRDV1 and TRDJ1; D might be TRDD3 (5 bases). The J gene, left out of TCRdb, was set here by checking the DNA against germline. CDR3 length: 15 amino acids. V was cut by 7 bases and J by 2 bases, with 17 bases left in between. Germline values: CDR1 TSWWSYY, CDR2 QGS. The CDR3 nucleotides read TGTGCTCTTGACGGGTACTGGAGGTTTACCGATAAACTCATCTTT. It yields the protein CALDGYWRFTDKLIF.

A remark on this clone: This likely stems from a read error, as it lies one base from a far larger clone. At the DNA level, this CDR3 is encoded by other sequences in the same sample as well. The rearrangement uses TRDV1 and TRDJ1; D is perhaps TRDD2 or TRDD3 (7 bases each). This CDR3 spans 22 amino acids. V lost 0 bases and J 0 bases, leaving 29 bases between the germline ends. CDR1 and CDR2 (germline): TSWWSYY, QGS. The CDR3: CALGELVGFTNGGPSYTDKLIF. CDR3 nucleotide sequence: TGTGCTCTTGGGGAACTCGTAGGGTTCACGAATGGGGGACCTTCCTACACCGATAAACTCATCTTT.

This clone was found a few times. The protein held in TCRdb is that of a much larger clone and does not match this DNA's translation at residue 12, likely because of a read error; the protein shown is translated from the DNA. This chain links TRDV2 with TRDJ1; D may be TRDD3 (6 bases). TCRdb gives no J gene; it was assigned here by matching the DNA to germline. This CDR3 has 16 residues. Germline CDR1 is GEAIGNYY and CDR2 is EKD. CDR3 sequence reads: CACDTDAGGPTNKLIF. In DNA, the CDR3 is TGTGCCTGTGACACCGACGCAGGGGGACCCACCAATAAACTCATCTTT.

This clone was counted a few times. A read error is likely here: a far larger clone is one base away. Other DNA sequences within the sample encode an identical CDR3. The chain is built from TRDV2 and TRDJ1; 10 positions match TRDD3. The J gene is absent in TCRdb and was assigned here via DNA matching to germline. Germline V gene lookup returns CDR1 GEAIGNYY and CDR2 EKD. There are 18 residues in the CDR3. Trimming took 0 bases from V and 0 from J; bases not matched to a gene: 9. In DNA form, the CDR3 reads TGTGCCTGTGACACCCTCCTAGGTACTGGGGGATACACCGATAAACTCATCTTT. It encodes CACDTLLGTGGYTDKLIF.

This clone was found a few times. A far larger clone is a single base away, which makes a read error likely. This sequence joins TRDV1 and TRDJ1; no firm D call. TCRdb records no J gene; here it was assigned by comparing the DNA to germline. The CDR3 has 18 amino acids. CDR1 and CDR2 from the germline V gene are TSWWSYY and QGS. Trimming pared 2 bases from V and 2 bases from J, leaving 21 bases between. CDR3 nucleotide sequence: TGTGCTCTTGGGGAAATCTGCGACAAACGATATTGGACCGATAAACTCATCTTT. This encodes CALGEICDKRYWTDKLIF.

This clone was detected many times. A far bigger clonotype differs at one base, so this is likely a read error. The same CDR3 also results from other DNA sequences found in this sample. The rearrangement links TRDV2 to TRDJ1; 8 bases map to TRDD3. TCRdb carries no J gene annotation; the J gene was assigned here by matching the DNA with germline. The CDR3 spans 16 residues. Germline CDR1 and CDR2: GEAIGNYY and EKD. V lost 0 bases and J lost 3; bases outside the gene matches: 8. As DNA, the CDR3 is TGTGCCTGTGACACCGTTACTGGGGGGTACGCCGATAAACTCATCTTT. Translated, it gives CACDTVTGGYADKLIF.

In its sample, this clone was seen a few times. The likely explanation is a read error, given a far larger clone one base away. The sample carries other DNA sequences with the same CDR3. This chain joins TRDV2 and TRDJ1; D gene uncertain. This CDR3 region has 16 residues. Germline CDR1 is GEAIGNYY and CDR2 is EKD. The V and J ends lost 1 base and 0 bases respectively, with 14 bases between them. The CDR3 region has the DNA TGTGCCTGTGACACACACGGTGGTATTTACACCGATAAACTCATCTTT. Translation gives CACDTHGGIYTDKLIF.

About this clone: The amino acid sequence in TCRdb belongs to a much larger clone and departs from this DNA's translation at residue 9, likely a sequencing read error; the sequence shown is translated from the DNA. The chain has TRDV2 and TRDJ1; the match to TRDD3 covers 8 bases. Assignment of the J gene here rests on matching the DNA to germline, because TCRdb gives none. This CDR3 spans 18 amino acids. Trimming removed 2 bases from V and 1 base from J; junction bases left unmatched: 14. Germline values: CDR1 GEAIGNYY, CDR2 EKD. CDR3 DNA: TGTGCCTGTGACAGCTTACTGGGGGGTACGGAAATCACCGATAAACTCATCTTT. Translated: CACDSLLGGTEITDKLIF.

The table lists this clone with a few counts. A read error is likely here: a far larger clone is one base away. Other DNA sequences in the same sample also yield this CDR3. The chain recombines TRDV2 with TRDJ1; D might be TRDD3 (5 bases). Because TCRdb records no J gene, it was assigned here through a match of the DNA to germline. Germline lookup yields CDR1 GEAIGNYY and CDR2 EKD. The length of the CDR3 is 18 residues. The V end was cut by 3 bases, the J end by 0 bases, with 22 bases between. The CDR3: CACDQNGPTGVDTDKLIF. CDR3 in DNA: TGTGCCTGTGACCAAAATGGCCCAACGGGGGTGGACACCGATAAACTCATCTTT.

This clone was found a few times. The likely explanation is a read error, given a far larger clone one base away. The chain joins TRDV2 to TRDJ1; D is perhaps TRDD3 (5 bases). No J gene was available from TCRdb, and it was assigned here by a germline match of the DNA. The CDR3 totals 15 residues. Germline loops: CDR1 GEAIGNYY, CDR2 EKD. Here the CDR3 reads CACESGGPPRDKLIF. CDR3 nucleotide sequence: TGCGCCTGTGAATCAGGGGGTCCGCCGCGCGATAAACTCATCTTT.

This clone came up a few times. TCRdb records a much larger clone's protein for this DNA, with a difference at residue 7 that likely arises from a read error; the protein given is the translation of the DNA. Other DNA sequences in this sample translate to the same CDR3. This chain uses TRDV1 with TRDJ1; TRDD3 matches 9 bases. The germline CDR1 and CDR2 sequences are TSWWSYY and QGS. This CDR3 spans 26 amino acids. V was pared by 4 bases and J by 9 bases, with 45 bases of the junction left unmatched. CDR3 DNA sequence: TGTGCTCTTGGGGGGATTGGGTGCATAGCTGCACCAAATGCCGGGGGCGATTTACCTGGGGATACGGAACTCATCTTT. It encodes CALGGIGCIAAPNAGGDLPGDTELIF.

Note on this clone: The TCRdb protein, from a much larger clone, departs from this DNA's translation at residue 4, likely by read error; the protein shown derives from the DNA. The CDR3 DNA follows: TGTGCCTGTGGCTACTGGGGGACTAAGCCCTCATACACCGATAAACTCATCTTT. Translation gives CACGYWGTKPSYTDKLIF. The genes are TRDV2 and TRDJ1, with 9 bases lining up with TRDD3. CDR1 and CDR2 from the germline V gene are GEAIGNYY and EKD. The CDR3 totals 18 residues. J lost 0 bases, V lost 5 bases, and 15 bases had no gene match.

A note on this clone: A far more abundant clone sits one base away, making this likely a read error. The sample holds other DNA sequences that translate to the same CDR3. The chain links TRDV1 to TRDJ1; 12 nucleotides agree with TRDD3. Assignment of the J gene here rests on matching the DNA to germline, because TCRdb gives none. CDR3 size: 26 residues. Germline V gene data show CDR1 as TSWWSYY and CDR2 as QGS. CDR3 DNA sequence: TGTGCTCTTGGGGAACTCCATACCTTCCTACAGACCCCGTACTGGGGGATACAGTCTTGCACCGACAAACTCATCTTT. It encodes CALGELHTFLQTPYWGIQSCTDKLIF.

This clone was observed a few times. Given a far larger clone just one base away, this is likely a sequencing read error. In the same sample, other DNA sequences code for this CDR3. DNA for the CDR3: TGTGCCTGTGACACCGTTGGGGATGCCGACAAACTCATCTTT. Amino acid sequence: CACDTVGDADKLIF. The rearrangement uses TRDV2 and TRDJ1; D possibly corresponds to TRDD3 (6 bases). The J gene is absent in TCRdb and was assigned here via DNA matching to germline. This CDR3 contains 14 residues. Germline values: CDR1 GEAIGNYY, CDR2 EKD.

Remarks on this clone: The TCRdb protein comes from a much larger clone and disagrees with this DNA's translation at residue 4, likely due to a read error; the protein given here is derived from the DNA. The chain employs TRDV2 and TRDJ1; 9 nucleotides align to TRDD3. The J gene, not given by TCRdb, was assigned here from a germline match of the nucleotide sequence. This CDR3 is 17 amino acids long. CDR1 is GEAIGNYY, CDR2 EKD, per germline. J gave up 0 bases and V 5 bases, and 12 bases lay outside the gene matches. The CDR3 protein is CACGGGTGGRYTDKLIF. CDR3 nucleotides: TGTGCCTGTGGCGGAGGTACTGGGGGACGGTACACCGATAAACTCATCTTT.

This clone was found many times. TCRdb's listed protein matches a much larger clone and diverges from this DNA's translation at residue 11, likely through a read error; the protein shown comes from the DNA. The rearrangement links TRDV1 to TRDJ1; D ambiguous. In germline, CDR1 is TSWWSYY, CDR2 QGS. The CDR3 extends over 15 amino acids. The CDR3 DNA follows: TGTGCTCTTGGGGGGAGCGGAGGGAACACCTATAAACTCATCTTT. Its translation is CALGGSGGNTYKLIF.

This clone is termed medium-sized. The same CDR3 arises from other DNA sequences in this sample as well. V is TRDV2 and J is TRDJ1; TRDD3 matches 7 bases. Germline V lookup: CDR1 GEAIGNYY, CDR2 EKD. This CDR3 has 18 amino acids. J lost 2 bases, V lost 1 base, and 15 bases had no gene match. CDR3 protein: CACDTKAWGGPTTDKLIF. DNA of the CDR3: TGTGCCTGTGACACTAAGGCCTGGGGGGGGCCCACAACCGATAAACTCATCTTT.

In this sample, this clone turned up a few times. The protein held in TCRdb is that of a much larger clone and does not match this DNA's translation at residue 7, likely because of a read error; the protein shown is translated from the DNA. The chain has TRDV2 and TRDJ1; TRDD3 might be the D (5 bases). TCRdb offers no J gene call, so here the DNA was matched to germline to obtain one. Germline lookup yields CDR1 GEAIGNYY and CDR2 EKD. The CDR3 has 15 residues. V dropped 3 bases and J dropped 0 bases, with 13 bases sitting between them. For the CDR3, the DNA is TGTGCCTGTGACGTACTGGAGGTTTACACCGATAAACTCATCTTT. This translates into CACDVLEVYTDKLIF.

As to this clone: TCRdb's listed protein matches a much larger clone and diverges from this DNA's translation at residue 19, likely through a read error; the protein shown comes from the DNA. The chain joins TRDV1 to TRDJ1; D tentatively reads TRDD2 or TRDD3 (9 bases each). Here the J gene was assigned by germline matching of the DNA, as TCRdb has none. The germline V gene has CDR1 TSWWSYY and CDR2 QGS. This CDR3 region has 24 residues. V shed 3 bases and J shed 3 bases, with 41 bases lying between them. The CDR3 loop reads CALGDALPSYQVLGDFGYADKLIF. The CDR3 DNA reads as TGTGCTCTTGGGGATGCGCTTCCTTCCTACCAGGTACTGGGGGACTTCGGGTACGCCGATAAACTCATCTTT.

This clone was detected only a few times. The protein given by TCRdb reflects a much larger clone and differs at residue 5 from this DNA's translation, likely from a read error; the protein shown is the DNA's translation. The genes are TRDV2 and TRDJ1, with 8 bases that match TRDD3. Because TCRdb records no J gene, it was assigned here through a match of the DNA to germline. Germline V gene lookup returns CDR1 GEAIGNYY and CDR2 EKD. The junction had 5 bases not matched to a gene; V was cut back by 3 bases and J by 0 bases. This CDR3 contains 15 residues. The CDR3 nucleotides are TGTGCCTGTGACTTTCTGGGGGAAAACACCGATAAACTCATCTTT. Translation gives CACDFLGENTDKLIF.